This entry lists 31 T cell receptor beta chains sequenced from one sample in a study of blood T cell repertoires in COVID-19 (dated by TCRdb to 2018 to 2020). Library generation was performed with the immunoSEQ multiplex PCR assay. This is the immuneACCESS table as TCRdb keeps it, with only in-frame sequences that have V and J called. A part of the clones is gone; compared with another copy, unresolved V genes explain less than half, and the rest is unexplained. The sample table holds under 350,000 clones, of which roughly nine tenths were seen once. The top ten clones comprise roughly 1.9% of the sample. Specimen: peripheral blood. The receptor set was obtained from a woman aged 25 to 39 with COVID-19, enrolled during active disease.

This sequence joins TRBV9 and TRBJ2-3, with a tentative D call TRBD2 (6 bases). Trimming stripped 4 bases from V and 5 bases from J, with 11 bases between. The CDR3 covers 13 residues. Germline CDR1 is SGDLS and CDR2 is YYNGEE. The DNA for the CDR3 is TGTGCCAGCAGCTACTCGGGGGAAGATACGCAGTATTTT. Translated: CASSYSGEDTQYF.

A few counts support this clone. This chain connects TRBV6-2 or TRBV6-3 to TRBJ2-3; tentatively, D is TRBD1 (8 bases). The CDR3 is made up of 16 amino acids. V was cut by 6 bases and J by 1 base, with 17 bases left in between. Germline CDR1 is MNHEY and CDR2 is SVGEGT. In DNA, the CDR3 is TGTGCCAGCAGCCGCCAAGCGGGACAGGGCACAGATACGCAGTATTTT. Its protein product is CASSRQAGQGTDTQYF.

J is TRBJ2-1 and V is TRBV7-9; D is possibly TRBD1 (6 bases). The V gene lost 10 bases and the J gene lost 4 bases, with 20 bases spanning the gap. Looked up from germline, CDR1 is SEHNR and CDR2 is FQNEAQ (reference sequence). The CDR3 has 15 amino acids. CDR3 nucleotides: TGTGCCACCCAAAGGGGGACGGGGATTTACAATGAGCAGTTCTTC. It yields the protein CATQRGTGIYNEQFF.

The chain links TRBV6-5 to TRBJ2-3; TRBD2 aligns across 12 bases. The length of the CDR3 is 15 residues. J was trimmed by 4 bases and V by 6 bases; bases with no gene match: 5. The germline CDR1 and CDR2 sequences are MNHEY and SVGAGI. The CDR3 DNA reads TGTGCCAGCAGCCCCTCTAGCGGGGGGGCAGATACGCAGTATTTT. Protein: CASSPSSGGADTQYF.

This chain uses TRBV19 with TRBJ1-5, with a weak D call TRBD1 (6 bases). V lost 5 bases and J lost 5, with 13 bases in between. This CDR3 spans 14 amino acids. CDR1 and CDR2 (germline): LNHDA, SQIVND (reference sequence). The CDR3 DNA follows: TGTGCCAGTAGTTCGGGACACCTCGATCAGCCCCAGCATTTT. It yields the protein CASSSGHLDQPQHF.

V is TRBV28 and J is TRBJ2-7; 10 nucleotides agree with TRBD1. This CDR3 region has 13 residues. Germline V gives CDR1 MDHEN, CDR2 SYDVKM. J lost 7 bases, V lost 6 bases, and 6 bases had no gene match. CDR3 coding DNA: TGTGCCAGCAGAGGACAGGGGGATAGGGAGCAGTACGTC. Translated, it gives CASRGQGDREQYV.

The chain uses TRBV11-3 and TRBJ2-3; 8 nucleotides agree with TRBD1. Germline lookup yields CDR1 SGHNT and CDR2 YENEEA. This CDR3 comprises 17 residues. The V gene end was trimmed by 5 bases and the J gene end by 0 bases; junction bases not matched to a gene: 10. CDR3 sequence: CASSPGTGYPSTDTQYF. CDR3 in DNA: TGTGCCAGCAGCCCCGGGACAGGCTACCCTAGCACAGATACGCAGTATTTT.

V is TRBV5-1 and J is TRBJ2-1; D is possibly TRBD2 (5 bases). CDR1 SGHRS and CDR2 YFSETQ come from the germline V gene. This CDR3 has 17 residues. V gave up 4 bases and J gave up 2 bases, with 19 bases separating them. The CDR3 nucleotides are TGCGCCAGCAGCATCCGTCGGACTCTTTCTCCCTACAATGAGCAGTTCTTC. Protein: CASSIRRTLSPYNEQFF.

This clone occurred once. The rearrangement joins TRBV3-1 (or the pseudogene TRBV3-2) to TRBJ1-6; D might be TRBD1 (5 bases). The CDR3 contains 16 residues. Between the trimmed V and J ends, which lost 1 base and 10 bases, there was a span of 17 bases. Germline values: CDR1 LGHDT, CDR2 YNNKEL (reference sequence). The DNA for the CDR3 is TGTGCCAGCAGCCAAGGTTCGGGGGTTAGGGGCTCACCCCTCCACTTT. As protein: CASSQGSGVRGSPLHF.

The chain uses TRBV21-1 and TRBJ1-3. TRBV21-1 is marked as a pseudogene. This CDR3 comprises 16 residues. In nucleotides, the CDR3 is TGTGCCAGCAGCAAAGCGCTCGGGAGCTCTGGAAACACCATATATTTT. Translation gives CASSKALGSSGNTIYF.

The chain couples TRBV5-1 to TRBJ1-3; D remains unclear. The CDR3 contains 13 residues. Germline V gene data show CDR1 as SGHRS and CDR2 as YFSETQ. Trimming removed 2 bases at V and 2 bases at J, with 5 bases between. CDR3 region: CASSLTTGNTIYF. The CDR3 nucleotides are TGCGCCAGCAGCTTAACAACTGGAAACACCATATATTTT.

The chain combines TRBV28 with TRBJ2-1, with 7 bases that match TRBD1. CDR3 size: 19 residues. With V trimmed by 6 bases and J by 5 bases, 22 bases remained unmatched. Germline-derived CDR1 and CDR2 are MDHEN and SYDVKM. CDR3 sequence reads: CASRPGQTDRSYFDNEQFF. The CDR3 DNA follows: TGTGCCAGCAGGCCGGGACAGACGGATCGCTCGTACTTCGACAATGAGCAGTTCTTC.

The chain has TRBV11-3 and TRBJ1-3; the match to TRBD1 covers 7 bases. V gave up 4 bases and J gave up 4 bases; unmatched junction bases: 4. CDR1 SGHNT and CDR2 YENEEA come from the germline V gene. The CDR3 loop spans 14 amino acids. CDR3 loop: CASSSDRVGNTIYF. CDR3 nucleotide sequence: TGTGCCAGCAGCTCCGACAGGGTCGGAAACACCATATATTTT. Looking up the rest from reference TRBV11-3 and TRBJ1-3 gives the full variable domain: EAGVVQSPRYKIIEKKQPVAFWCNPISGHNTLYWYLQNLGQGPELLIRYENEEAVDDSQLPKDRFSAERLKGVDSTLKIQPAELGDSAVYLCASSSDRVGNTIYFGEGSWLTVV.

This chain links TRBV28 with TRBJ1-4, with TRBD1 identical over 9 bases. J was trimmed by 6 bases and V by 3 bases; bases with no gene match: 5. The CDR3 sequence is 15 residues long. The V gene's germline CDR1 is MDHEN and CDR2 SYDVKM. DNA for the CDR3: TGTGCCAGCAGTTTTTCCGGGACAGGGTATGAAAAACTGTTTTTT. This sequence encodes CASSFSGTGYEKLFF.

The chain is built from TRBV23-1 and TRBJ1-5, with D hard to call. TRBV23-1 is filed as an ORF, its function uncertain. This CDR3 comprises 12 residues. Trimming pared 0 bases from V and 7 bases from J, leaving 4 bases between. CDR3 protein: CASSQSRQPQHF. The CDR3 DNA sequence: TGCGCCAGCAGTCAATCTCGGCAGCCCCAGCATTTT.

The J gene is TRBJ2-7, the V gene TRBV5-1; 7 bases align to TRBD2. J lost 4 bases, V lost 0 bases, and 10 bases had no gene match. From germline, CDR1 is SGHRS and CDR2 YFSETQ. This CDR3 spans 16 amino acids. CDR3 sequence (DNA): TGCGCCAGCAGCTTGGAAGCGGTCGGCGGGGGATACGAGCAGTACTTC. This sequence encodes CASSLEAVGGGYEQYF.

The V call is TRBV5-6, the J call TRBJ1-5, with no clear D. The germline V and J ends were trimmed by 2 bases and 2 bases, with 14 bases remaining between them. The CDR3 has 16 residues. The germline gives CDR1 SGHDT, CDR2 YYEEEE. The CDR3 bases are TGTGCCAGCAGCTTTAGCGGACCTAGGGGCAATCAGCCCCAGCATTTT. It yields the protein CASSFSGPRGNQPQHF. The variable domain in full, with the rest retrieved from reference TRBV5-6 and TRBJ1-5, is DAGVTQSPTHLIKTRGQQVTLRCSPKSGHDTVSWYQQALGQGPQFIFQYYEEEERQRGNFPDRFSGHQFPNYSSELNVNALLLGDSALYLCASSFSGPRGNQPQHFGDGTRLSIL.

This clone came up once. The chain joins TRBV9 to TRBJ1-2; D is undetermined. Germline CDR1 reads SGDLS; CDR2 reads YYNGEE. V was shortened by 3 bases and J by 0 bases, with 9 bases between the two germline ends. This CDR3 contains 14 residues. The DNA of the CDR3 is TGTGCCAGCAGCGAATCCGGGACTAACTATGGCTACACCTTC. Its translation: CASSESGTNYGYTF.

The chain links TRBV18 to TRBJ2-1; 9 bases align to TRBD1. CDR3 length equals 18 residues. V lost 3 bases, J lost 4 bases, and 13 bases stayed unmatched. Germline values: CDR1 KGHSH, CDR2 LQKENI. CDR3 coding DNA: TGTGCCAGCTCACCTACCCCCGGGACAGGGAGCTATTACAATGAGCAGTTCTTC. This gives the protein CASSPTPGTGSYYNEQFF.

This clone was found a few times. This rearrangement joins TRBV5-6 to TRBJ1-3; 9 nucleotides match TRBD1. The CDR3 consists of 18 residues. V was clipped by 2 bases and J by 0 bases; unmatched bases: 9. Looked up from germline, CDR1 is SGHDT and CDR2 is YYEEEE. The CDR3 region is CASSFVPGQGRSGNTIYF. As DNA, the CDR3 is TGTGCCAGCAGCTTCGTCCCGGGACAGGGACGCTCTGGAAACACCATATATTTT.

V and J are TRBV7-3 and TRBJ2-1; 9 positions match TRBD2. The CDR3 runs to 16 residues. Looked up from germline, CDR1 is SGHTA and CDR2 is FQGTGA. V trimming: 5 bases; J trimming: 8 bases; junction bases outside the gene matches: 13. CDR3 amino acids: CASSPRELAGRHEQFF. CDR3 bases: TGTGCCAGCAGCCCCAGGGAGCTAGCGGGGCGTCATGAGCAGTTCTTC.

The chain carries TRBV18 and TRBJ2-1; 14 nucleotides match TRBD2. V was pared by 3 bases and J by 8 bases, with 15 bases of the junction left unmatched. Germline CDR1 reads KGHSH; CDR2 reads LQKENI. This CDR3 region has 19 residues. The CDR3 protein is CASSPLGTSGGPTGHEQFF. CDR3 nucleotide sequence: TGTGCCAGCTCACCTCTCGGGACTAGCGGGGGACCCACGGGGCATGAGCAGTTCTTC. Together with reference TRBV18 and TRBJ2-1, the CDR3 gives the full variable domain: NAGVMQNPRHLVRRRGQEARLRCSPMKGHSHVYWYRQLPEEGLKFMVYLQKENIIDESGMPKERFSAEFPKEGPSILRIQQVVRGDSAAYFCASSPLGTSGGPTGHEQFFGPGTRLTVL.

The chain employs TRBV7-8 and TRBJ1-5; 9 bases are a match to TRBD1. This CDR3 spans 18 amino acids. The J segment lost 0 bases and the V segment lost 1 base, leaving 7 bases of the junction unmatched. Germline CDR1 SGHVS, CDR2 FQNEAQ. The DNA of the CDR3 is TGTGCCAGCAGCTTAGGCAGGGACAGGGTTGGTAGCAATCAGCCCCAGCATTTT. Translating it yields CASSLGRDRVGSNQPQHF.

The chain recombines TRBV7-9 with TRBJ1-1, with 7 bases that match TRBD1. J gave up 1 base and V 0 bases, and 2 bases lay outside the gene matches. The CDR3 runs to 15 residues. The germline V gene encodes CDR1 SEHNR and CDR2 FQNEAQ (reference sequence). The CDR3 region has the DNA TGTGCCAGCAGCTTAGCGGGACAGACGAACACTGAAGCTTTCTTT. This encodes CASSLAGQTNTEAFF.

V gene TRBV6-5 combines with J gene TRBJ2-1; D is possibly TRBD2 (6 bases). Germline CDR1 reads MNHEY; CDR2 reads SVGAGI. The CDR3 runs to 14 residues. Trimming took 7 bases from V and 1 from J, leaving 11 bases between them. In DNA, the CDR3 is TGTGCCAGCACAGGGCGGGGATCCTACAATGAGCAGTTCTTC. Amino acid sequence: CASTGRGSYNEQFF.

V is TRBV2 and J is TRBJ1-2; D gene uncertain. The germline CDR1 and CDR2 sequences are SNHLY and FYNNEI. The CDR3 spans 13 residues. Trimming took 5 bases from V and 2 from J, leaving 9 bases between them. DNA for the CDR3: TGTGCCAGCAGTCCTACAGAGAACTATGGCTACACCTTC. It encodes CASSPTENYGYTF.

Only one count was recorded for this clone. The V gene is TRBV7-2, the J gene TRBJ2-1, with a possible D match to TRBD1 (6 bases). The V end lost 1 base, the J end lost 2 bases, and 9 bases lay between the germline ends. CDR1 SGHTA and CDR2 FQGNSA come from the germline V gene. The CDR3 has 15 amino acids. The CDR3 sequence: CASSLEGHPYNEQFF. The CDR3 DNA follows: TGTGCCAGCAGCTTAGAGGGACACCCCTACAATGAGCAGTTCTTC.

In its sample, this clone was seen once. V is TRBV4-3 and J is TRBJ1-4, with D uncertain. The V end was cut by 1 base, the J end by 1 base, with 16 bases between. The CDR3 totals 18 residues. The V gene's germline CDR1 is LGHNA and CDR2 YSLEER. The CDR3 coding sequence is TGCGCCAGCAGCCAAGGTCCCCGGAAACGGGGAACTAATGAAAAACTGTTTTTT. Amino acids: CASSQGPRKRGTNEKLFF.

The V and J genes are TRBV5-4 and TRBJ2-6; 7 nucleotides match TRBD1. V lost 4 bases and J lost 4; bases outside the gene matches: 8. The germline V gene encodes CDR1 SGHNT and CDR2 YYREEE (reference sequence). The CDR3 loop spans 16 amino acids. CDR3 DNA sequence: TGTGCCAGCAGCCTCGACAGGGCGGCCGGGGCCAACGTCCTGACTTTC. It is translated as CASSLDRAAGANVLTF.

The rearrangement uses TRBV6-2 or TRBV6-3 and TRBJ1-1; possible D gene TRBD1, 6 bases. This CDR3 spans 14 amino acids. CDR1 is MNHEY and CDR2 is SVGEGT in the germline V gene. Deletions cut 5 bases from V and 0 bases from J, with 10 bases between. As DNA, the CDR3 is TGTGCCAGCAGTGGACAGCTAATGAACACTGAAGCTTTCTTT. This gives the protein CASSGQLMNTEAFF.

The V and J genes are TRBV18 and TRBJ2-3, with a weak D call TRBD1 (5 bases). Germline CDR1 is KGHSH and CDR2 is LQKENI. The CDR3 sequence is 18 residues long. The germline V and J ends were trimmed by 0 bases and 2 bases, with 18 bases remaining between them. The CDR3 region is CASSPPGFDSAYTDTQYF. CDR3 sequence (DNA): TGTGCCAGCTCACCACCGGGATTTGACAGTGCGTACACAGATACGCAGTATTTT.